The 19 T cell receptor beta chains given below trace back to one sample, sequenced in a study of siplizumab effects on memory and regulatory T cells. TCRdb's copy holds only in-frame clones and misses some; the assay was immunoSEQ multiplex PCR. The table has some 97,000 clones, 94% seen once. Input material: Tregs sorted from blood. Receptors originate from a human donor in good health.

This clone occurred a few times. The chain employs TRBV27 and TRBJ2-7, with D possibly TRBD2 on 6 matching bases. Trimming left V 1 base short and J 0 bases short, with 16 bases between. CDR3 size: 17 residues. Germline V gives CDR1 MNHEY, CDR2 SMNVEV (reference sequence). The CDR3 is CASSLFTPRRDSYEQYF. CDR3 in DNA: TGTGCCAGCAGTTTATTTACCCCCCGGCGGGACTCCTACGAGCAGTACTTC.

The CDR3 protein is CAISRGVITEAFF. CDR3 nucleotides: TGTGCCATCTCACGAGGGGTGATTACTGAAGCTTTCTTT. The genes are TRBV28 and TRBJ1-1; a possible D gene is TRBD1 (5 bases). CDR1 and CDR2 from the germline V gene are MDHEN and SYDVKM. The CDR3 spans 13 residues. V lost 10 bases and J lost 5, with 17 bases in between.

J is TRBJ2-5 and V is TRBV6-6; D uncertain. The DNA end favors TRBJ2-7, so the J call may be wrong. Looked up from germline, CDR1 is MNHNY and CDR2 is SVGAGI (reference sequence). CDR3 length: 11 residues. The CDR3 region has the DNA TGTGCCAGCAGTCTCAACTACGAGCAGTACTTC. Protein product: CASSLNYEQYF.

The DNA of the CDR3 is TGCAGCGTTGAACCACGGACAGGGGGGCAGTTCTTC. It codes for CSVEPRTGGQFF. J is TRBJ2-1 and V is TRBV29-1, with TRBD1 matching over 10 bases. The ends lost 2 bases at V and 12 bases at J; junction bases unmatched: 4. The CDR3 consists of 12 residues. Germline CDR1 reads SQVTM; CDR2 reads ANQGSEA.

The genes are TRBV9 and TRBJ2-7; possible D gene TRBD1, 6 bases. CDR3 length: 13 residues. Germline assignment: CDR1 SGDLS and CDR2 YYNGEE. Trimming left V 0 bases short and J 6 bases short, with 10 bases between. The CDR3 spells CASSVAQGTEQYF. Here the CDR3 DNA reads TGTGCCAGCAGCGTAGCACAGGGTACCGAGCAGTACTTC.

As DNA, the CDR3 is TGTGCCAGCGTCTTCCAAGCGGGAGACAACTACAATGAGCAGTTCTTC. The encoded protein is CASVFQAGDNYNEQFF. The rearrangement links TRBV14 to TRBJ2-1; TRBD2 agrees at 8 bases. V gave up 8 bases and J gave up 3 bases; unmatched junction bases: 12. The CDR3 totals 16 residues. Germline V gene data show CDR1 as SGHDN and CDR2 as FVKESK.

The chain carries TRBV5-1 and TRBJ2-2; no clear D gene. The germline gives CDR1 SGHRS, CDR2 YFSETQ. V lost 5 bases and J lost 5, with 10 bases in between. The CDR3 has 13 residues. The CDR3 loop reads CASSTGVTGELFF. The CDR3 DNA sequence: TGCGCCAGCAGTACCGGAGTAACCGGGGAGCTGTTTTTT.

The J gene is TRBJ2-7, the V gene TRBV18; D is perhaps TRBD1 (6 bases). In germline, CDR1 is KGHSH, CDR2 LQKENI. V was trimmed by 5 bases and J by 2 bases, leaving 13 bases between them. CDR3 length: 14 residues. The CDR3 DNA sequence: TGTGCCAGCTCAAAGGGACACCTAACCTACGAGCAGTACTTC. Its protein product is CASSKGHLTYEQYF.

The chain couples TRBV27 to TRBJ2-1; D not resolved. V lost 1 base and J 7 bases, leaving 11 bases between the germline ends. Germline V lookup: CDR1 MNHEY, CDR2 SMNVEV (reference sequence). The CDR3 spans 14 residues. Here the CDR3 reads CASSLFGLWNEQFF. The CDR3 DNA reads TGTGCCAGCAGTTTATTTGGTTTATGGAATGAGCAGTTCTTC.

This chain's CDR3 is CASSLQGGNQPQHF. The CDR3 region has the DNA TGTGCCAGCAGCCTACAGGGGGGAAATCAGCCCCAGCATTTT. J is TRBJ1-5 and V is TRBV2; 8 bases agree with TRBD1. CDR1 is SNHLY and CDR2 is FYNNEI in the germline V gene. The CDR3 loop spans 14 amino acids. Trimming at V came to 6 bases and at J to 4 bases, leaving 5 bases not matched to a gene. The full variable domain, completed using reference TRBV2 and TRBJ1-5, is EPEVTQTPSHQVTQMGQEVILRCVPISNHLYFYWYRQILGQKVEFLVSFYNNEISEKSEIFDDQFSVERPDGSNFTLKIRSTKLEDSAMYFCASSLQGGNQPQHFGDGTRLSIL.

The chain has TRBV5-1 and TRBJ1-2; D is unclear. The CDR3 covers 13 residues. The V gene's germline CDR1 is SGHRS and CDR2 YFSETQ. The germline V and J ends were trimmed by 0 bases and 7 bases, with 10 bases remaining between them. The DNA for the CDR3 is TGCGCCAGCAGCTTGGCGCCCCCGAGTGGCTACACCTTC. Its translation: CASSLAPPSGYTF. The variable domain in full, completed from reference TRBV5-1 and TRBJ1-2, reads KAGVTQTPRYLIKTRGQQVTLSCSPISGHRSVSWYQQTPGQGLQFLFEYFSETQRNKGNFPGRFSGRQFSNSRSEMNVSTLELGDSALYLCASSLAPPSGYTFGSGTRLTVV.

The DNA for the CDR3 is TGTGCCAGCAGTTTAAACCGTGGCTACACCTTC. Encoded protein: CASSLNRGYTF. The genes are TRBV25-1 and TRBJ1-2; D gene unclear. There are 11 residues in the CDR3. Trimming shortened V by 5 bases and J by 7 bases, and 8 bases separated the two germline ends. In germline, CDR1 is MGHDK, CDR2 SYGVNS.

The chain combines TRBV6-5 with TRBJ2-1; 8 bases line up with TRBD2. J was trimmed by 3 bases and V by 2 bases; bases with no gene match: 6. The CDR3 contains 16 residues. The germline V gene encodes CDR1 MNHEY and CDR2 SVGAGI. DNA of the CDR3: TGTGCCAGCAGTTACAACGTGCTAGCGGGCTACAATGAGCAGTTCTTC. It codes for CASSYNVLAGYNEQFF.

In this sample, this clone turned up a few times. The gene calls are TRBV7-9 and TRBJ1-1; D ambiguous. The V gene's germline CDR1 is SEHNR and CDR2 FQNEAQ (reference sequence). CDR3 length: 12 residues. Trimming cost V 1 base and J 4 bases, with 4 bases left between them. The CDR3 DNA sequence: TGTGCCAGCAGCTTAGAGTTCACTGAAGCTTTCTTT. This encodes CASSLEFTEAFF.

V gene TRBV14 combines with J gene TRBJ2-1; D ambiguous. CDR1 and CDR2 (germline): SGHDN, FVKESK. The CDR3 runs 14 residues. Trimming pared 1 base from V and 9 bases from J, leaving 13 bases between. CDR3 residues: CASSQVLGNGEQFF. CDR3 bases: TGTGCCAGCAGCCAAGTTTTGGGAAACGGTGAGCAGTTCTTC.

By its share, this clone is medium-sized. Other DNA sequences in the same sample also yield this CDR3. DNA of the CDR3: TGTGCCAGCAGAAGAGGACACCTGAGCAATCAGCCCCAGCATTTT. As protein: CASRRGHLSNQPQHF. The V and J genes are TRBV27 and TRBJ1-5; maybe TRBD1 (5 bases). V was clipped by 6 bases and J by 1 base, with 13 bases between them. The CDR3 consists of 15 residues. Germline V gene sequence: CDR1 MNHEY, CDR2 SMNVEV (reference sequence).

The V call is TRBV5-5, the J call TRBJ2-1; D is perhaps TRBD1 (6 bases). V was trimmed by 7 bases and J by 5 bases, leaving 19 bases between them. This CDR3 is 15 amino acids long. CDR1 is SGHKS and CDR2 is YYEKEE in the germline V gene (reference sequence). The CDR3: CASQFGRGLNNEQFF. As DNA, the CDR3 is TGTGCCAGCCAATTTGGCAGGGGTTTAAACAATGAGCAGTTCTTC.

CDR3 sequence (DNA): TGTGCCAGCAGCCCCCACTCCGGGAGTGGCTACACCTTC. Residues: CASSPHSGSGYTF. The rearrangement uses TRBV7-2 and TRBJ1-2, with D unclear. Germline V gene sequence: CDR1 SGHTA, CDR2 FQGNSA. With 5 bases removed from V and 7 bases from J, the gap between germline ends came to 14 bases. This CDR3 spans 13 amino acids.

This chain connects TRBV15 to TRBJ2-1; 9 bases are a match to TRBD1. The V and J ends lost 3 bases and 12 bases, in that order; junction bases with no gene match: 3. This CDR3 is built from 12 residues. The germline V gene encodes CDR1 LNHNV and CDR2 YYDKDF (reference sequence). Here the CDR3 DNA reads TGTGCCACCAGCAGGTTGGGACAGGGGCAGTTCTTC. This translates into CATSRLGQGQFF.